The 8 T cell receptor beta chains in this list originate from one sample, sequenced in a study of OX40 agonist ivuxolimab in advanced cancers. Profiling relied on immunoSEQ multiplex PCR, and the TCRdb table lists in-frame clones only, not all of them. Among approximately 77,000 clones listed, 84% were seen once. Sequenced material: CD4+ or CD8+ T cells sorted from blood, taken in a trial of the OX40 agonist ivuxolimab. Source of these receptors: an adult with an advanced solid tumor such as melanoma, head and neck, liver or kidney cancer.

The V call is TRBV28, the J call TRBJ1-5; 9 nucleotides match TRBD1. Germline values: CDR1 MDHEN, CDR2 SYDVKM. This CDR3 contains 15 residues. V dropped 6 bases and J dropped 6; count of bases not matched to a gene: 9. The DNA of the CDR3 is TGTGCCAGCAGCGCCGGGACAGGGACAGGTCAGCCCCAGCATTTT. As protein: CASSAGTGTGQPQHF.

Notes on this clone: At the DNA level, this CDR3 is encoded by other sequences in the same sample as well. The chain joins TRBV27 to TRBJ2-2, with 11 positions matching TRBD2. V shed 0 bases and J 6 bases; nucleotides not matched to a gene: 6. The CDR3 consists of 17 residues. Germline lookup yields CDR1 MNHEY and CDR2 SMNVEV (reference sequence). In nucleotides, the CDR3 is TGTGCCAGCAGTTTATCGGGGCTAGCGGGAGGCCCCGGGGAGCTGTTTTTT. Translated: CASSLSGLAGGPGELFF.

The CDR3 sequence: CASSPRALNAGELFF. CDR3 bases: TGTGCCAGCAGCCCCCGGGCCTTAAATGCCGGGGAGCTGTTTTTT. This chain uses TRBV7-2 with TRBJ2-2; D unresolved. The CDR3 consists of 15 residues. Trimming cost V 5 bases and J 6 bases, with 16 bases left between them. The germline CDR1 and CDR2 sequences are SGHTA and FQGNSA.

This clone came up once. This sequence joins TRBV5-1 and TRBJ2-1; 9 bases map to TRBD2. This CDR3 has 15 residues. The V segment lost 3 bases and the J segment 3 bases; nucleotides outside the gene matches: 4. Germline V gene sequence: CDR1 SGHRS, CDR2 YFSETQ. The CDR3 nucleotides are TGCGCCAGCAGCTCGGGACTAGCAGACTACAATGAGCAGTTCTTC. Amino acids: CASSSGLADYNEQFF.

In its sample, this clone was seen a few times. The CDR3 coding sequence is TGTGCCACCAGCAGGGGCATTGGGACACTCGATCAGCCCCAGCATTTT. Protein product: CATSRGIGTLDQPQHF. The V call is TRBV15, the J call TRBJ1-5; tentative D call: TRBD1 (6 bases). The V gene's germline CDR1 is LNHNV and CDR2 YYDKDF (reference sequence). This CDR3 comprises 16 residues. V lost 3 bases and J lost 5, with 17 bases in between.

J is TRBJ1-2 and V is TRBV9, with D unresolved. Trimming left V 0 bases short and J 4 bases short, with 10 bases between. The CDR3 totals 14 residues. Looked up from germline, CDR1 is SGDLS and CDR2 is YYNGEE. CDR3 loop: CASSVDLGPYGYTF. The CDR3 DNA sequence: TGTGCCAGCAGCGTAGATCTAGGGCCCTATGGCTACACCTTC.

CDR3 residues: CASSGTELFYEQYF. The CDR3 DNA reads TGTGCCAGTTCGGGGACAGAATTATTCTACGAGCAGTACTTC. J is TRBJ2-7 and V is TRBV19; 7 nucleotides line up with TRBD1. CDR3 length: 14 amino acids. Per the germline V gene, CDR1 is LNHDA and CDR2 is SQIVND (reference sequence). The V gene end was trimmed by 8 bases and the J gene end by 3 bases; junction bases not matched to a gene: 10.

The V gene is TRBV5-4, the J gene TRBJ2-3; 7 nucleotides agree with TRBD1. The CDR3 covers 13 residues. The trim removed 4 bases at V and 4 bases at J, leaving 3 bases unmatched. Germline V gene sequence: CDR1 SGHNT, CDR2 YYREEE (reference sequence). The CDR3 region is CASSVTGPDTQYF. As DNA, the CDR3 is TGTGCCAGCAGCGTGACAGGGCCAGATACGCAGTATTTT.